The 20 T cell receptor beta chains listed next were all sequenced from one sample in a study of T cells in women clearing cervical HPV infection. Assay used: immunoSEQ multiplex PCR; TCRdb lists only in-frame clones, some missing. Reported are some 40,000 clones; the ten largest clones contain less than 7.5%. Material: blood buffy coat. The receptor set was obtained from a woman aged 18-69 years with a cervical HPV16 infection that either progressed to CIN3+ or cleared (not recorded which).

Notes on this clone: The read ends 3 residues early relative to the CDR3; the germline J gene fills the gap. The V call is TRBV7-9, the J call TRBJ2-7, with D uncertain. The CDR3 extends over 13 amino acids. Germline V gene lookup returns CDR1 SEHNR and CDR2 FQNEAQ (reference sequence). V gave up 5 bases and J gave up 0 bases, with 8 bases separating them. The sequenced CDR3 bases are TGTGCCAGCAGCCTGCGTCTCTCCTACGAG. Residues: CASSLRLSYE. The full CDR3 is CASSLRLSYEQYF.

Worth noting for this clone: Coverage ceases 3 residues before the CDR3 finishes, and the germline J gene fills in the end. The rearrangement links TRBV28 to TRBJ1-2; a possible D gene is TRBD1 (6 bases). CDR3 size: 13 residues. Germline values: CDR1 MDHEN, CDR2 SYDVKM. CDR3 region: CASGLQGTRGYTF. CDR3 bases read: TGTGCCAGCGGGTTACAGGGAACTCGAGGC.

A word on this clone: The read gets to within 3 residues of the CDR3 end, and the germline J gene fills in the rest. The chain recombines TRBV7-3 with TRBJ2-2; D is possibly TRBD1 or TRBD2 (5 bases each). V gave up 3 bases and J gave up 0 bases, with 11 bases separating them. Germline CDR1 and CDR2: SGHTA and FQGTGA. The CDR3 extends over 16 amino acids. The sequenced CDR3 bases are TGTGCCAGCAGCTTGAGGGGATTCGCGAACACCGGGGAG. Residues: CASSLRGFANTGE. The whole CDR3 protein reads CASSLRGFANTGELFF.

In the case of this clone: The CDR3 is cut off 3 residues early in the read; its end comes from the germline J gene. The V gene is TRBV7-7, the J gene TRBJ2-4, with a tentative D call TRBD1 (6 bases). Trimming cost V 6 bases and J 2 bases, with 11 bases left between them. Germline CDR1 SSHAT, CDR2 FNYEAQ (reference sequence). This CDR3 region has 14 residues. The CDR3 bases that were read are TGTGCCAGCAGTGAGAGGGGGACCAAAAACATT. It yields the protein CASSERGTKNI. From start to end, the CDR3 is CASSERGTKNIQYF.

Details on this clone: The CDR3 extends 3 residues past the end of the read, so its final part is completed from the germline J gene. V usage is TRBV2 and J usage is TRBJ2-1; D is ambiguous. CDR3 length equals 13 residues. CDR1 is SNHLY and CDR2 is FYNNEI in the germline V gene. Trimming pared 3 bases from V and 4 bases from J, leaving 7 bases between. The chain's CDR3 is CASSDRFYNEQFF. The sequenced part of the CDR3 DNA is TGTGCCAGCAGTGACAGATTTTACAATGAG.

To note about this clone: Read data end 3 residues before the CDR3 end; the end is taken from the germline J gene. This sequence joins TRBV10-2 and TRBJ2-4; 10 nucleotides match TRBD2. Germline values: CDR1 WSHSY, CDR2 SAAADI. The CDR3 covers 20 residues. V was pared by 3 bases and J by 3 bases, with 17 bases of the junction left unmatched. The CDR3 sequence: CASSDISGGSPLIGKNIQYF. CDR3 bases read: TGCGCCAGCAGTGATATTAGCGGGGGGTCACCCCTTATCGGCAAAAACATT.

About this clone: One end of the junction does not line up with germline, which may come from a read error. The DNA ends 3 residues before the CDR3 does, and the rest of the CDR3 is filled in from the germline J gene. The rearrangement joins TRBV7-6 to TRBJ2-4; TRBD2 matches at 7 bases. CDR3 length: 13 amino acids. In germline, CDR1 is SGHVS, CDR2 FNYEAQ. The CDR3 bases that were read are TGTGCCAGTAGCTTATATAGGGACTATGGT. Protein: CASSLYRDYG. The full CDR3 reads CASSLYRDYGQYF.

With respect to this clone: With the read ending 3 residues before the CDR3 end, the germline J gene is used to fill in that end. The J gene is TRBJ1-1, the V gene TRBV30, with a possible D match to TRBD1 (6 bases). There are 14 residues in the CDR3. V lost 1 base to trimming and J lost 1 base, with 10 bases between them. Germline V gene data show CDR1 as GTSNPN and CDR2 as SVGIG (reference sequence). CDR3 residues: CAWSDRARNTEAFF. The CDR3 bases that were read are TGTGCCTGGAGTGACAGGGCCAGGAACACTGAA.

Regarding this clone: Read sequence stops 3 residues before the CDR3 end, and the germline J gene provides the missing end. This chain links TRBV13 with TRBJ1-1, with 8 bases that match TRBD1. V gave up 5 bases and J gave up 1 base; unmatched junction bases: 3. CDR3 length: 14 residues. Germline V lookup: CDR1 PRHDT, CDR2 FYEKMQ (reference sequence). The CDR3 bases that were read are TGTGCCAGCAGCGCCGGACAGGGGAACACTGAA. Translated: CASSAGQGNTE. The full-length CDR3 reads as CASSAGQGNTEAFF. Full variable domain (rest looked up from reference TRBV13 and TRBJ1-1): AAGVIQSPRHLIKEKRETATLKCYPIPRHDTVYWYQQGPGQDPQFLISFYEKMQSDKGSIPDRFSAQQFSDYHSELNMSSLELGDSALYFCASSAGQGNTEAFFGQGTRLTVV.

Note on this clone: The CDR3 end lies 3 residues beyond the end of the read and is filled in from the germline J gene. The V gene is TRBV11-2, the J gene TRBJ2-3; 7 bases fit TRBD1. V shed 5 bases and J 4 bases; nucleotides not matched to a gene: 6. This CDR3 contains 14 residues. Germline CDR1 is SGHAT and CDR2 is FQNNGV. The CDR3 loop is CASSLGQAADTQYF. The sequenced part of the CDR3 DNA is TGTGCCAGCAGCCTAGGACAGGCCGCAGATACG.

On this clone: The read finishes 3 residues shy of the CDR3 end, and the germline J gene is used to complete it. The chain couples TRBV7-3 to TRBJ2-2, with 7 nucleotides matching TRBD2. V dropped 1 base and J dropped 6; count of bases not matched to a gene: 11. This CDR3 has 17 residues. The V gene's germline CDR1 is SGHTA and CDR2 FQGTGA. This chain's CDR3 is CASSLRASGHLSGELFF. CDR3 bases read: TGTGCCAGCAGCTTAAGGGCTAGCGGACATCTTTCCGGGGAG.

Remarks on this clone: The read halts 3 residues ahead of the CDR3 end, with the missing end drawn from the germline J gene. The chain uses TRBV27 and TRBJ2-1; D possibly corresponds to TRBD1 (5 bases). Germline V gene lookup returns CDR1 MNHEY and CDR2 SMNVEV (reference sequence). This CDR3 has 13 amino acids. Trimming stripped 2 bases from V and 4 bases from J, with 6 bases between. The chain's CDR3 is CASSLQGYNEQFF. Partial CDR3 DNA: TGTGCCAGCAGTTTACAGGGATACAATGAG.

Concerning this clone itself: The sequence runs out 3 residues before the end of the CDR3; the remainder is reconstructed from the germline J gene. The chain combines TRBV11-3 with TRBJ2-2, with 8 bases matching TRBD1. Germline CDR1 SGHNT, CDR2 YENEEA. J gave up 6 bases and V 5 bases, and 5 bases lay outside the gene matches. The CDR3 loop spans 14 amino acids. Partial CDR3 DNA: TGTGCCAGCAGCACGGGACAGGAGGCCGGGGAG. Its protein product is CASSTGQEAGE. In full, the CDR3 reads CASSTGQEAGELFF.

CDR3 bases read: TGTGCCAGCAGCTTCCGCCGGGGACAGGGCTACGAG. Translated, it gives CASSFRRGQGYE. The whole CDR3 sequence is CASSFRRGQGYEQYF. The rearrangement uses TRBV5-8 and TRBJ2-7; TRBD1 agrees at 9 bases. The CDR3 end is not reached by the read, which stops 3 residues before it; the germline J gene fills it in. Germline V gives CDR1 SGHTS, CDR2 YDEGEE. Trimming took 2 bases from V and 3 from J; bases not matched to a gene: 6. The CDR3 has 15 amino acids.

Remarks on this clone: The read terminates 3 residues ahead of where the CDR3 ends, so the germline J gene completes it. The chain employs TRBV7-9 and TRBJ1-1, with 8 bases fitting TRBD1. The V gene end was trimmed by 4 bases and the J gene end by 3 bases; junction bases not matched to a gene: 4. Germline CDR1 is SEHNR and CDR2 is FQNEAQ (reference sequence). This CDR3 contains 14 residues. The chain's CDR3 is CASSSTGAYTEAFF. Incomplete CDR3 DNA: TGTGCCAGCAGCTCGACAGGGGCCTACACTGAA.

In regard to this clone: The sequenced fragment ends 3 residues before the CDR3 boundary, so the rest is inferred from the germline J gene. This chain uses TRBV2 with TRBJ2-2; 7 positions agree with TRBD2. The CDR3 has 15 residues. V trimming: 0 bases; J trimming: 4 bases; junction bases outside the gene matches: 2. CDR1 and CDR2 from the germline V gene are SNHLY and FYNNEI. CDR3 protein: CASSEARTSTGELFF. CDR3 DNA, as far as it was read: TGTGCCAGCAGTGAAGCAAGGACTAGCACCGGGGAG.

CDR3 residues: CASSLTEGLTEAFF. CDR3 bases read: TGTGCCAGCAGCTTAACTGAGGGGTTGACTGAA. The chain has TRBV7-2 and TRBJ1-1; possible D gene TRBD1, 5 bases. The sequence runs out 3 residues before the end of the CDR3; the remainder is reconstructed from the germline J gene. Looked up from germline, CDR1 is SGHTA and CDR2 is FQGNSA. V was clipped by 2 bases and J by 5 bases, with 12 bases between them. CDR3 length: 14 amino acids. Full variable domain (missing parts from reference TRBV7-2 and TRBJ1-1): GAGVSQSPSNKVTEKGKDVELRCDPISGHTALYWYRQSLGQGLEFLIYFQGNSAPDKSGLPSDRFSAERTGGSVSTLTIQRTQQEDSAVYLCASSLTEGLTEAFFGQGTRLTVV.

Concerning this clone itself: The read stops 3 residues short of the end of the CDR3; the missing end is completed from the germline J gene. This rearrangement joins TRBV20-1 to TRBJ1-2; D gene unclear. Trimming removed 0 bases from V and 4 bases from J, with 9 bases in between. There are 13 residues in the CDR3. In germline, CDR1 is DFQATT, CDR2 SNEGSKA (reference sequence). Here the CDR3 reads CSARDEGLYGYTF. Partial CDR3 DNA: TGCAGTGCTAGAGATGAAGGACTCTATGGC.

With respect to this clone: Read sequence stops 3 residues before the CDR3 end, and the germline J gene provides the missing end. The chain couples TRBV19 to TRBJ1-1, with D unclear. CDR3 length: 13 amino acids. V shed 8 bases and J shed 2 bases, with 12 bases lying between them. The germline gives CDR1 LNHDA, CDR2 SQIVND (reference sequence). CDR3 DNA (partial): TGTGCCAGTGGGCAGAGTTTTAACACTGAA. Translating it yields CASGQSFNTE. The complete CDR3 reads CASGQSFNTEAFF.

On this clone itself: At one end, the junction sequence differs from germline, possibly due to a read error. The read ends 3 residues shy of where the CDR3 ends; the end is completed using the germline J gene. The chain is built from TRBV7-9 and TRBJ2-5; 12 positions agree with TRBD1. CDR1 is SEHNR and CDR2 is FQNEAQ in the germline V gene (reference sequence). There are 15 residues in the CDR3. CDR3 region: CASSLGQGAKDTQYF. The sequenced part of the CDR3 DNA is TGTGCCAGCAGCTTGGGACAGGGGGCAAAAGATACC.